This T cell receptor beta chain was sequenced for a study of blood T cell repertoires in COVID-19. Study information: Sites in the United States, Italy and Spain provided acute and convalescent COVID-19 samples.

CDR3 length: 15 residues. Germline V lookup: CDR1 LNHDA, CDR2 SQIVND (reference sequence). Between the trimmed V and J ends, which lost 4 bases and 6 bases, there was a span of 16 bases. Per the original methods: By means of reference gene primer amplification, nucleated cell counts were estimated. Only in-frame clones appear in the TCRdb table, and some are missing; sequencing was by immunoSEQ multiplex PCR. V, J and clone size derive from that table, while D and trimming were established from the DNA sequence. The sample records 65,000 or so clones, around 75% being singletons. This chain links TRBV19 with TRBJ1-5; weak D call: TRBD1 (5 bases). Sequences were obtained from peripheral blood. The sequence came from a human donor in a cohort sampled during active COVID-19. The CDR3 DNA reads TGTGCCAGTAGTACCGCGGGGGGAGTAGGTCAGCCCCAGCATTTT. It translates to CASSTAGGVGQPQHF.